This T cell receptor (beta chain) stems from a study of Graves' ophthalmopathy and Graves' hyperthyroidism. Ophthalmopathy donors showed moderate-to-severe activity, CAS ≥3, NOSPECS ≥4 and a duration under 3 months. The study excluded patients with other autoimmune diseases, uncontrolled infections, pregnancy or lactation. Germline V gene data show CDR1 as SNHLY and CDR2 as FYNNEI. The CDR3 runs to 13 residues. Deletions cut 5 bases from V and 3 bases from J, with 10 bases between. CDR3 regions of TCR beta were amplified from RNA transcripts. In the first round, RT-PCR was carried out with HTBI primers, and a multiplex PCR formed the second round. Each CDR3 protein is one row after TCRdb ran MiXCR on the multiplex PCR reads. The table includes about 700,000 distinct CDR3 sequences, roughly 40% detected once. Whole-study results and caveats: Blood also held most thyroid clonotypes expanded above 0.001 frequency.

This clonotype was recorded once. Antigen: not known. Sequenced sample: peripheral blood. This chain joins TRBV2 and TRBJ1-1; no firm D call. This sequence was found in an adult man with Graves' ophthalmopathy. CDR3 amino acids: CASSRTDDTEAFF. The CDR3 DNA reads as TGTGCCAGCAGTCGGACCGACGACACTGAAGCTTTCTTT.